These 25 T cell receptor beta chains were sequenced from one sample in a study of cytomegalovirus exposure and HLA in healthy donors. Both 60 Vbeta primers and 13 Jbeta primers went into the PCR. This table comes from immunoSEQ multiplex PCR, and its TCRdb copy is limited to in-frame clones, with some not included. The sample includes over 150,000 clones, roughly 80% of them seen just once. The sample taken for sequencing was PBMCs. These receptor sequences come from a male donor in good health and CMV-seronegative.

V gene TRBV14 combines with J gene TRBJ2-3; the match to TRBD2 covers 7 bases. V shed 0 bases, J shed 0 bases, and the junction held 3 bases outside the gene matches. The germline gives CDR1 SGHDN, CDR2 FVKESK. There are 16 residues in the CDR3. The CDR3 region is CASSQEPGRSTDTQYF. The DNA of the CDR3 is TGTGCCAGCAGCCAAGAACCCGGGAGGAGCACAGATACGCAGTATTTT.

This clone has a handful of counts. This sequence joins TRBV6-5 and TRBJ1-4, with 12 bases fitting TRBD1. Germline V gene sequence: CDR1 MNHEY, CDR2 SVGAGI. V lost 5 bases to trimming and J lost 7 bases; unmatched junction nucleotides: 5. CDR3 size: 15 residues. The CDR3 is CASSQRDRGLEKLFF. In nucleotides, the CDR3 is TGTGCCAGCAGTCAGCGGGACAGGGGGCTTGAAAAACTGTTTTTT.

This chain uses TRBV5-1 with TRBJ2-1, with D possibly matching TRBD1 (5 bases). CDR3 length: 15 residues. V was trimmed by 0 bases and J by 8 bases, leaving 15 bases between them. CDR1 and CDR2 from the germline V gene are SGHRS and YFSETQ. CDR3 sequence (DNA): TGCGCCAGCAGCTTGGACTTGGCGCAGGGCGATGAGCAGTTCTTC. Its protein product is CASSLDLAQGDEQFF.

This clone showed up just once. The genes are TRBV4-1 and TRBJ2-1; the match to TRBD2 covers 12 bases. V lost 0 bases to trimming and J lost 0 bases; unmatched junction nucleotides: 9. CDR1 and CDR2 from the germline V gene are MGHRA and YSYEKL. This CDR3 spans 20 amino acids. CDR3: CASSQDPKLAGGLSYNEQFF. The CDR3 DNA is TGCGCCAGCAGCCAAGATCCGAAACTAGCGGGGGGCCTCTCCTACAATGAGCAGTTCTTC.

A few counts support this clone. This sequence joins TRBV7-2 and TRBJ2-3; TRBD2 aligns across 10 bases. In germline, CDR1 is SGHTA, CDR2 FQGNSA. CDR3 length: 15 amino acids. The J segment lost 4 bases and the V segment lost 5 bases, leaving 6 bases of the junction unmatched. The CDR3 spells CASSPPSGSSDTQYF. CDR3 coding DNA: TGTGCCAGCAGCCCTCCTAGCGGGAGCTCAGATACGCAGTATTTT.

J is TRBJ2-5 and V is TRBV7-2; 10 bases match TRBD1. The DNA end is a closer match to TRBJ2-7, so the J assignment may be wrong. The CDR3 is 15 amino acids. The germline CDR1 and CDR2 sequences are SGHTA and FQGNSA. Here the CDR3 DNA reads TGTGCCAGCAGCTCCCCGGGACAGGGGTCGTACGAGCAGTACTTC. It encodes CASSSPGQGSYEQYF.

The V gene is TRBV5-1, the J gene TRBJ2-7, with 8 bases fitting TRBD1. CDR3 length equals 16 residues. Germline V CDR1 and CDR2: SGHRS, YFSETQ. The junction had 9 bases not matched to a gene; V was cut back by 4 bases and J by 0 bases. In DNA, the CDR3 is TGCGCCAGCAGCGAAGGGGGACAGGAGCCCTCCTACGAGCAGTACTTC. Translation gives CASSEGGQEPSYEQYF.

The V call is TRBV10-3, the J call TRBJ1-1, with 9 bases matching TRBD1. CDR3 size: 15 residues. After removal of 3 bases from V and 5 bases from J, the junction contained 7 bases not matched to a gene. Germline CDR1 is ENHRY and CDR2 is SYGVKD. The CDR3 protein is CAISEPGDRVTEAFF. For the CDR3, the DNA is TGTGCCATCAGTGAACCGGGGGACAGGGTAACTGAAGCTTTCTTT.

This clone was detected only a few times. This CDR3 reads CASSSYQGSTGNTIYF. CDR3 coding DNA: TGTGCCAGCAGCTCATATCAGGGTTCTACTGGAAACACCATATATTTT. V and J are TRBV7-9 and TRBJ1-3; the D gene is possibly TRBD1 (5 bases). Trimming removed 4 bases at V and 2 bases at J, with 15 bases between. The CDR3 consists of 16 residues. Germline-derived CDR1 and CDR2 are SEHNR and FQNEAQ (reference sequence). The variable domain in full, with the rest retrieved from reference TRBV7-9 and TRBJ1-3, is DTGVSQNPRHKITKRGQNVTFRCDPISEHNRLYWYRQTLGQGPEFLTYFQNEAQLEKSRLLSDRFSAERPKGSFSTLEIQRTEQGDSAMYLCASSSYQGSTGNTIYFGEGSWLTVV.

CDR3 DNA sequence: TGTGCCAGCAGCCCGGGCCCGGTGAGGGAATATAATTCACCCCTCCACTTT. It yields the protein CASSPGPVREYNSPLHF. This chain connects TRBV5-4 to TRBJ1-6; no clear D. V lost 4 bases and J 4 bases, leaving 18 bases between the germline ends. The CDR3 runs 17 residues. CDR1 and CDR2 from the germline V gene are SGHNT and YYREEE (reference sequence).

The rearrangement uses TRBV7-9 and TRBJ2-3, with 7 nucleotides matching TRBD1. The CDR3 runs 17 residues. Looked up from germline, CDR1 is SEHNR and CDR2 is FQNEAQ (reference sequence). J was trimmed by 2 bases and V by 1 base; bases with no gene match: 9. This CDR3 reads CASSLGAATGNTDTQYF. As DNA, the CDR3 is TGTGCCAGCAGCTTAGGTGCGGCGACAGGGAACACAGATACGCAGTATTTT. The variable domain in full, completed from reference TRBV7-9 and TRBJ2-3, reads DTGVSQNPRHKITKRGQNVTFRCDPISEHNRLYWYRQTLGQGPEFLTYFQNEAQLEKSRLLSDRFSAERPKGSFSTLEIQRTEQGDSAMYLCASSLGAATGNTDTQYFGPGTRLTVL.

This rearrangement joins TRBV14 to TRBJ1-2; 10 nucleotides agree with TRBD1. Germline CDR1 reads SGHDN; CDR2 reads FVKESK. J lost 2 bases, V lost 8 bases, and 5 bases had no gene match. The CDR3 has 14 amino acids. The CDR3: CASSRDRGNYGYTF. The DNA for the CDR3 is TGTGCCAGCTCAAGGGACAGGGGAAACTATGGCTACACCTTC.

The chain couples TRBV27 to TRBJ1-6, with D tentatively TRBD1 (6 bases). The CDR3 runs to 15 residues. Germline CDR1 MNHEY, CDR2 SMNVEV (reference sequence). Trimming left V 7 bases short and J 9 bases short, with 19 bases between. CDR3 bases: TGTGCCAGCACCCTGACGGGGGGCCTTAGTTCACCCCTCCACTTT. Translation: CASTLTGGLSSPLHF.

This chain links TRBV4-3 with TRBJ2-5; 8 nucleotides line up with TRBD2. Trimming removed 0 bases from V and 1 base from J; junction bases left unmatched: 7. Germline V gene lookup returns CDR1 LGHNA and CDR2 YSLEER. The CDR3 is 17 amino acids. The CDR3 sequence is CASSQDWRGATQETQYF. The CDR3 nucleotides are TGCGCCAGCAGCCAAGACTGGCGGGGGGCCACCCAAGAGACCCAGTACTTC.

This chain connects TRBV11-2 to TRBJ2-7; a possible D gene is TRBD1 (6 bases). Trimming pared 1 base from V and 5 bases from J, leaving 9 bases between. Germline V gene data show CDR1 as SGHAT and CDR2 as FQNNGV. CDR3 length equals 13 residues. As DNA, the CDR3 is TGTGCCAGCAGCTTAGGCAGGGGCAACGAGCAGTACTTC. It codes for CASSLGRGNEQYF.

This clone appeared a few times. The J gene is TRBJ2-7, the V gene TRBV6-5, with 8 bases that match TRBD1. Germline V CDR1 and CDR2: MNHEY, SVGAGI. There are 15 residues in the CDR3. Losses at the gene ends were 3 bases for V and 5 bases for J; bases not matched to a gene: 9. In DNA form, the CDR3 reads TGTGCCAGCAGTTATACAGGGGGAGGAGGGAACGAGCAGTACTTC. Its protein is CASSYTGGGGNEQYF.

In DNA form, the CDR3 reads TGTGCCAGCAGCCCCGATACAGGGAACTATGGCTACACCTTC. The encoded protein is CASSPDTGNYGYTF. This sequence joins TRBV5-4 and TRBJ1-2; D is possibly TRBD1 (6 bases). This CDR3 spans 14 amino acids. V was clipped by 4 bases and J by 2 bases, with 12 bases between them. CDR1 SGHNT and CDR2 YYREEE come from the germline V gene (reference sequence).

The chain links TRBV9 to TRBJ2-7; 8 positions match TRBD1. Germline V CDR1 and CDR2: SGDLS, YYNGEE. CDR3 size: 14 residues. J lost 3 bases, V lost 3 bases, and 5 bases had no gene match. The CDR3: CASSARDRSYEQYF. The CDR3 DNA reads TGTGCCAGCAGCGCCCGGGACAGGAGCTACGAGCAGTACTTC. Together with reference TRBV9 and TRBJ2-7, the CDR3 gives the full variable domain: DSGVTQTPKHLITATGQRVTLRCSPRSGDLSVYWYQQSLDQGLQFLIQYYNGEERAKGNILERFSAQQFPDLHSELNLSSLELGDSALYFCASSARDRSYEQYFGPGTRLTVT.

This chain links TRBV5-1 with TRBJ2-7; maybe TRBD2 (5 bases). There are 16 residues in the CDR3. Trimming removed 0 bases at V and 2 bases at J, with 15 bases between. In germline, CDR1 is SGHRS, CDR2 YFSETQ. The CDR3 here is CASSLVTGNGPYEQYF. The CDR3 region has the DNA TGCGCCAGCAGCTTGGTTACGGGAAACGGGCCCTACGAGCAGTACTTC.

This clone was recorded a few times. The rearrangement links TRBV7-2 to TRBJ2-3; D is undetermined. Germline CDR1 is SGHTA and CDR2 is FQGNSA. Deletions cut 1 base from V and 2 bases from J, with 4 bases between. The CDR3 runs 13 residues. The CDR3 DNA is TGTGCCAGCAGCTTAGTCTTCACAGATACGCAGTATTTT. It codes for CASSLVFTDTQYF.

The chain links TRBV6-1 to TRBJ2-7; D might be TRBD1 (6 bases). CDR3 length: 13 residues. CDR1 MNHNS and CDR2 SASEGT come from the germline V gene. Trimming stripped 3 bases from V and 5 bases from J, with 11 bases between. The CDR3, as DNA: TGTGCCAGCAGTGACGGACAGAGCCACGAGCAGTACTTC. Encoded protein: CASSDGQSHEQYF.

This chain's CDR3 is CASSSPGQIYGYTF. For the CDR3, the DNA is TGTGCCAGCAGTTCGCCGGGACAAATCTATGGCTACACCTTC. This chain links TRBV6-1 with TRBJ1-2, with D possibly being TRBD1 (6 bases). The germline V gene encodes CDR1 MNHNS and CDR2 SASEGT. The ends were cut back, 5 bases at V and 4 bases at J, with 14 bases in the middle. The CDR3 length is 14 residues.

The chain recombines TRBV7-9 with TRBJ1-1; TRBD1 matches at 7 bases. CDR3 size: 13 residues. V was pared by 4 bases and J by 7 bases, with 6 bases of the junction left unmatched. Germline CDR1 and CDR2: SEHNR and FQNEAQ (reference sequence). The CDR3 DNA is TGTGCCAGCAGCTCGGGACAGTTTCGTGAAGCTTTCTTT. It translates to CASSSGQFREAFF.

The rearrangement uses TRBV27 and TRBJ2-7; D possibly corresponds to TRBD1 (5 bases). Trimming left V 7 bases short and J 4 bases short, with 23 bases between. Germline V gene lookup returns CDR1 MNHEY and CDR2 SMNVEV (reference sequence). This CDR3 comprises 16 residues. The CDR3 sequence: CASTLTGAKLSYEQYF. The CDR3 DNA reads as TGTGCCAGCACCCTTACTGGGGCCAAACTCTCGTACGAGCAGTACTTC.

This chain uses TRBV5-6 with TRBJ2-5, with 9 bases matching TRBD1. The CDR3 length is 13 residues. Germline CDR1 SGHDT, CDR2 YYEEEE. The J segment lost 6 bases and the V segment lost 5 bases, leaving 5 bases of the junction unmatched. CDR3 amino acids: CASSSNRGQTQYF. The DNA for the CDR3 is TGTGCCAGCAGTTCAAACAGGGGGCAGACCCAGTACTTC.